This T cell receptor (beta chain) is drawn from a study of regulatory T cells in long-lasting Graves disease. General study findings and limits: Favoring TRBV28, TRBJ1-2 and TRBJ2-5 was a feature seen in persistent disease.

Many counts were recorded for this clonotype. What it recognizes is unknown. Researchers made TCR beta libraries by using iRepertoire HTBI primers and running Arm-PCR on CDR3 regions. In TCRdb, the multiplex PCR reads were re-called with MiXCR into one record per CDR3 protein. Of around 450,000 distinct CDR3 sequences in the sample, approximately 16% were seen once. The CDR3 has 12 residues. The germline CDR1 and CDR2 sequences are SGHNT and YYREEE (reference sequence). Between the trimmed V and J ends, which lost 4 bases and 6 bases, there was a span of 8 bases. Time point denoted: newly diagnosed GD, antithyroid drugs for less than 3 months. Construction of the TCR library relied on RNA isolated from PBMCs. Separately, the same data were catalogued under a study of T cells in Graves' hyperthyroidism and ophthalmopathy. That work adds: Patients between 18 and 65 years old had hyperthyroidism, newly diagnosed and lasting under 2 months.

The TCR originated in a woman in her 40s with Graves disease. The chain recombines TRBV5-4 with TRBJ2-1; D might be TRBD1 (6 bases). Sequenced material: peripheral blood mononuclear cells (PBMCs), taken at new diagnosis, from a patient treated with antithyroid drugs. The CDR3 nucleotides read TGTGCCAGCAGCCAGGACAGCAATGAGCAGTTCTTC. Translated: CASSQDSNEQFF.